Listed below are T cell receptor beta chains from one sample, sequenced in a study of T cell responses to AZD1222 COVID-19 vaccine. Measured with immunoSEQ multiplex PCR; TCRdb has only the in-frame clones, and not every one. The repertoire holds around 95,000 clones, with 80% to 95% as singletons. The sequences come from peripheral blood, collected on day 0 of AZD1222 vaccination. These receptors were taken from an adult in good health. Both conserved end residues are part of each CDR3.

TRBV6-5	TRBJ2-2	CASSSSRTGELFF
TRBV7-2	TRBJ1-5	CASSLGQNQPQHF
TRBV6-5	TRBJ2-7	CASSYSDGRAGGEQYF
TRBV7-8	TRBJ1-1	CASSLGPLTEAFF
TRBV18	TRBJ2-3	CASSPDVSTDTQYF
TRBV18	TRBJ1-2	CASSPRTLGGYTF
TRBV2	TRBJ1-1	CASRRPTSEAFF
TRBV5-3	TRBJ1-2	CARSLAGDPLYGYTF
TRBV27	TRBJ2-7	CATRTESPYKQYF
TRBV6-5	TRBJ1-5	CASSSGYNQPQHF
TRBV19	TRBJ1-3	CASSILTFGNTIYF
TRBV2	TRBJ1-2	CASSKGVDFLYGYTF
TRBV6-5	TRBJ1-3	CASSSYRGRVSTIYF
TRBV30	TRBJ1-2	CAWGRVEFYTF
TRBV7-3	TRBJ2-3	CASSLPTLADTQYF
TRBV6-6	TRBJ2-2	CAGQAGGPPTGELFF
TRBV13	TRBJ1-2	CASSLGRGERAYGYTF
TRBV11-2	TRBJ2-7	CASSSRDRGQAYEQYF
TRBV28	TRBJ2-7	CASSSSEGALSTYEQYF
TRBV28	TRBJ1-2	CASSLTGGGYTF
TRBV19	TRBJ2-7	CASSTLGPGGEQYF
TRBV25-1	TRBJ1-2	CASSVLGGDHYGYTF
TRBV28	TRBJ2-7	CATRQRLYEQYF
TRBV28	TRBJ1-4	CASSLWGKLFF
TRBV4-2	TRBJ2-1	CASSQEWGLNTYEQFF
TRBV7-8	TRBJ1-5	CASREARGPYSNQPQHF
TRBV7-9	TRBJ2-3	CASSFGFSGDTQYF
TRBV28	TRBJ1-5	CASSPRVPRHQPQHF
TRBV12-3/TRBV12-4	TRBJ1-6	CASSRQNSPLHF
TRBV4-2	TRBJ2-5	CASSQERPGRKETQYF
TRBV9	TRBJ2-4	CASSGGGPNQNIQYF
TRBV27	TRBJ1-2	CASSPRGNNYGYTF
TRBV9	TRBJ1-2	CASSVEPTYGYTF
TRBV27	TRBJ2-2	CASSLGASTGELFF
TRBV7-8	TRBJ1-5	CASSSDHSQPQHF
TRBV7-9	TRBJ1-5	CASTRDNNQPQHF
TRBV21-1	TRBJ2-7	CASSKHGNTSGIGEQYF
TRBV6-1	TRBJ1-5	CASSELVGGENQPQHF
TRBV19	TRBJ1-5	CASKTGGQGVAYSNQPQHF
TRBV27	TRBJ2-2	CASSQGTSGRSGELFF
TRBV25-1	TRBJ1-5	CASRPGAGQPQHF
TRBV5-1	TRBJ1-6	CASSLEAYRALHF
TRBV29-1	TRBJ2-5	CSVADSGETQYF
TRBV14	TRBJ1-1	CASSQEGAVNTEAFF
TRBV4-1	TRBJ2-1	CASSQEVLAGAREQFF
TRBV28	TRBJ1-4	CASSRDRVTEKLFF
TRBV28	TRBJ2-1	CASSSTSTVGQFF
TRBV20-1	TRBJ2-1	CSATLNEQFF
TRBV30	TRBJ2-7	CAWRSSGSSYEQYF
TRBV5-6	TRBJ1-1	CASSFWGTEAFF
TRBV29-1	TRBJ2-7	CSVKRAGAYEQYF
TRBV7-2	TRBJ2-1	CASSYLQANSYNEQFF
TRBV5-6	TRBJ1-5	CASSLWNSNQPQHF
TRBV5-1	TRBJ1-1	CASSPGPPSTEAFF
TRBV2	TRBJ1-5	CASSGGRARNQPQHF
TRBV15	TRBJ2-7	CATSRETGAYEQYF
TRBV29-1	TRBJ2-5	CSVEEGLAGPRLETQYF
TRBV30	TRBJ1-2	CAWSVGQNGYTF